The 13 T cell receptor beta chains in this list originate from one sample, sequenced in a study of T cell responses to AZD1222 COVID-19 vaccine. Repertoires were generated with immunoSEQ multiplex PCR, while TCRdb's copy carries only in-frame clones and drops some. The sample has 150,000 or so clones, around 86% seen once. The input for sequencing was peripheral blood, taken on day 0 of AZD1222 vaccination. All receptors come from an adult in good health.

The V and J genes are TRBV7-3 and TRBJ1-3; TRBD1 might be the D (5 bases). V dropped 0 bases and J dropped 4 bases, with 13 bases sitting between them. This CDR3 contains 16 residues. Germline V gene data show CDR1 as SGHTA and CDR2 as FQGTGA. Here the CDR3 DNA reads TGTGCCAGCAGCTTAACGGGCCAGGGAGCAGGAAACACCATATATTTT. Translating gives CASSLTGQGAGNTIYF.

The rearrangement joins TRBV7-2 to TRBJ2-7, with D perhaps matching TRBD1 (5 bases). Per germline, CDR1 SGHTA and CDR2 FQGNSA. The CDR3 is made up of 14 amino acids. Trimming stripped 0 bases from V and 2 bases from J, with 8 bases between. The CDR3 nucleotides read TGTGCCAGCAGCTTAGCCTGGGGCGCCTACGAGCAGTACTTC. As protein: CASSLAWGAYEQYF.

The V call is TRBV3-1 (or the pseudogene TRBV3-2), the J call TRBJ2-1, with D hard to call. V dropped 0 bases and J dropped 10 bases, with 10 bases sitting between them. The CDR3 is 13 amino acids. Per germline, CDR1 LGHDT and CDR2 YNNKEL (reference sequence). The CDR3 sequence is CASSQDPAEEQFF. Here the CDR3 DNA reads TGTGCCAGCAGCCAAGATCCGGCGGAGGAGCAGTTCTTC.

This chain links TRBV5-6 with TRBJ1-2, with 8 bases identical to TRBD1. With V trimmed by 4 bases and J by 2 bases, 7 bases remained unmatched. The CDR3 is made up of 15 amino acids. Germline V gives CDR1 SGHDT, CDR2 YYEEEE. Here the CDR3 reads CASSADRGPNYGYTF. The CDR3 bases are TGTGCCAGCAGCGCCGACAGGGGCCCCAACTATGGCTACACCTTC.

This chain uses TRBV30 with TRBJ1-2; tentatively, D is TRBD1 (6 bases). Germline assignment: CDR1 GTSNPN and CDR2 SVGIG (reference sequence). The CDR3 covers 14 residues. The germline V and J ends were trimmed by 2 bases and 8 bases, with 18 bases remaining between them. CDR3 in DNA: TGTGCCTGGAGTCCCCTGGACAGCGTAAAGGGCTACACCTTC. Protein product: CAWSPLDSVKGYTF.

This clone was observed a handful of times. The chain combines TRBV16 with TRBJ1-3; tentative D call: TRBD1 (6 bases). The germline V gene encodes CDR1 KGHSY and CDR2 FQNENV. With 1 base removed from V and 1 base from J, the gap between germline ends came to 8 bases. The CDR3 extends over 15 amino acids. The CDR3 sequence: CASSQFRGSGNTIYF. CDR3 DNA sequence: TGTGCCAGCAGCCAATTCAGGGGATCTGGAAACACCATATATTTT.

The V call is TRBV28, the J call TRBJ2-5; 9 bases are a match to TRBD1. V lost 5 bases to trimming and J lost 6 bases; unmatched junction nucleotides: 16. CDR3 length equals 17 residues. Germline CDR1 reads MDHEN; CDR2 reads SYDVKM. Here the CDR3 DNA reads TGTGCCAGCAGTACCCAAGCTCGACAGGGGGTCGGGAAGACCCAGTACTTC. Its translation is CASSTQARQGVGKTQYF.

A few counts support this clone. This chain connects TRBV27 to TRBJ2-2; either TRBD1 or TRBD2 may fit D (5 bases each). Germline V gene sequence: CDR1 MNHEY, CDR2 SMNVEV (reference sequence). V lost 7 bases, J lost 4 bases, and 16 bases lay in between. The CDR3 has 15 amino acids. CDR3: CASTPLAGTTGELFF. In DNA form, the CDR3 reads TGTGCCAGCACTCCTCTGGCCGGGACCACCGGGGAGCTGTTTTTT.

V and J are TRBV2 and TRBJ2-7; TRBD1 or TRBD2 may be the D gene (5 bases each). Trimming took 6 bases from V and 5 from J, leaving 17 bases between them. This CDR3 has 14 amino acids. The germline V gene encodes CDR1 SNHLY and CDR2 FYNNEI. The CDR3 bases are TGTGCCAGCAGGACCCCTTCCGGGGCGGACGAGCAGTACTTC. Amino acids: CASRTPSGADEQYF.

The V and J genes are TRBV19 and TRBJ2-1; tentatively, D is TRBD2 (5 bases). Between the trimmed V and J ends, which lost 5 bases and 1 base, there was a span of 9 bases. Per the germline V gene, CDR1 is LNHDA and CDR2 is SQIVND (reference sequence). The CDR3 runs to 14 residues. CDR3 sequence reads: CASSRGRSYNEQFF. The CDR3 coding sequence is TGTGCCAGTAGTCGGGGTAGGTCCTACAATGAGCAGTTCTTC.

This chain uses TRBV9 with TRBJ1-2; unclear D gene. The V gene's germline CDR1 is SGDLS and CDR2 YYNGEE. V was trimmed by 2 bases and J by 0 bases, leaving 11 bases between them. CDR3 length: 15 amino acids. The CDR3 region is CASSVQKGANYGYTF. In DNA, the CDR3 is TGTGCCAGCAGCGTTCAAAAGGGAGCTAACTATGGCTACACCTTC.

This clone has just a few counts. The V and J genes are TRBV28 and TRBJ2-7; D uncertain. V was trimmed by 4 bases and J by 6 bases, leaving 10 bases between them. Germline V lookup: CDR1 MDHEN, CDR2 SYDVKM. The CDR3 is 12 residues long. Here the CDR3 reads CASSSRPREQYF. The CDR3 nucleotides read TGTGCCAGCAGTTCGCGCCCCCGCGAGCAGTACTTC.

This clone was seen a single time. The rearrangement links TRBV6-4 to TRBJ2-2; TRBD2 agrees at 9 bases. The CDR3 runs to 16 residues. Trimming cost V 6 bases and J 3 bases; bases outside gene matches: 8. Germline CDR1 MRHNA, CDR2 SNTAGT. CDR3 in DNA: TGTGCCAGCAGAGCGGGGGGCTCCCACGACACCGGGGAGCTGTTTTTT. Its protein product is CASRAGGSHDTGELFF.